These T cell receptor beta chains were read from a single sample in a study of control samples from healthy donors and cancer patients. TCRdb's copy holds only in-frame clones and misses some; the assay was immunoSEQ multiplex PCR. This table has about 140,000 clones, 75% to 95% appearing once. Sequencing was performed on blood. The receptors stem from a man younger than 35 in good health. CDR3s include the opening cysteine and the closing phenylalanine or tryptophan. D genes are given only for firm matches. Size tells how often a clone was seen (once, few, many) or the class of an expanded clone, and some rows leave it out.

>TRBV28|TRBD1|-|TRBJ2-3
TGTGCCAGCAGTTTCTGGACAGGGGGCGCAGATACGCAGTATTTT
CASSFWTGGADTQYF
>TRBV3-1/TRBV3-2|TRBD2|-|TRBJ2-7
TGTGCCAGCAGCCGAGAGGGAGGGGTCTACGAGCAGTACTTC
CASSREGGVYEQYF
>TRBV10-2|-|few|TRBJ2-1
TGCGCCAGCAGTGATTCGGCGCACGAGCAGTTCTTC
CASSDSAHEQFF
>TRBV29-1|-|-|TRBJ1-1
TGCAGCGTTGAAGGAGGGCGGGACACTGAAGCTTTCTTT
CSVEGGRDTEAFF
>TRBV5-6|-|-|TRBJ2-1
TGTGCCAGCAGCCGGAATTACAGGACATCTCTGGGCTACAATGAGCAGTTCTTC
CASSRNYRTSLGYNEQFF
>TRBV5-1|-|-|TRBJ1-4
TGCGCCAGCAGCTTGACTTTGCAGGGGAATGAAAAACTGTTTTTT
CASSLTLQGNEKLFF
>TRBV2|TRBD1|-|TRBJ1-6
TGTGCCAGCAGTCCTGGGGCGGGACAGGGGAATTCACCCCTCCACTTT
CASSPGAGQGNSPLHF
>TRBV5-4|-|-|TRBJ2-5
TGTGCCAGCAGCTTGGGGGAGGAGACCCAGTACTTC
CASSLGEETQYF
>TRBV5-1|-|-|TRBJ1-6
TGCGCCAGCAGCTTGGGTCCTGGCAGGGATAGCTCCTATAATTCACCCCTCCACTTT
CASSLGPGRDSSYNSPLHF
>TRBV2|-|-|TRBJ1-4
TGTGCCAGCATACCCCTTCAGGCATTAAATGAAAAACTGTTTTTT
CASIPLQALNEKLFF
>TRBV5-4|-|-|TRBJ1-2
TGTGCCAGCAGCGAGCTTGTAGGCGGGTATGATGGCTACACCTTC
CASSELVGGYDGYTF
>TRBV27|-|-|TRBJ1-1
TGTGCCAGCAGTTGGGGAGGAACTGAAGCTTTCTTT
CASSWGGTEAFF
>TRBV29-1|TRBD1|-|TRBJ1-1
TGCAGCGTGGGACAGGGGGGGGACACTGAAGCTTTCTTT
CSVGQGGDTEAFF
>TRBV19|-|-|TRBJ1-5
TGTGCCAGTAGTATAAGAGGGGAAGTTCAGCCCCAGCATTTT
CASSIRGEVQPQHF
>TRBV29-1|TRBD1|-|TRBJ1-2
TGCAGCGTGAGCGACAGGGGGTGGAACTATGGCTACACCTTC
CSVSDRGWNYGYTF
>TRBV29-1|-|once|TRBJ2-7
TGCAGCTCGACACAGGGCCACGAGCAGTACTTC
CSSTQGHEQYF
>TRBV6-1|-|-|TRBJ1-1
TGTGCCAGCAGTGAAAGGGCGGTTGACACTGAAGCTTTCTTT
CASSERAVDTEAFF
>TRBV28|TRBD1|-|TRBJ1-2
TGTGCCAGCAGGACAGGGGACTATGGCTACACCTTC
CASRTGDYGYTF
>TRBV15|-|few|TRBJ1-4
TGTGCCACCAGCAGAGCGGGGTCGAGTGAAAAACTGTTTTTT
CATSRAGSSEKLFF
>TRBV20-1|-|-|TRBJ1-2
TGCAGTGCTAGTAGCTCAGGGGCTGGGTATGGCTACACCTTC
CSASSSGAGYGYTF
>TRBV20-1|-|-|TRBJ2-7
TGCAGTGCTAGTTCCGGGACGCTCGAGCAGTACTTC
CSASSGTLEQYF
>TRBV5-4|-|-|TRBJ2-1
TGTGCCAGCAGCCCGGTTGGCGGGGCCTACAATAAGCAGTTCTTC
CASSPVGGAYNKQFF
>TRBV19|-|-|TRBJ1-2
TGTGCCAGTAGCCGACAGATCGACTATGGCTACACCTTC
CASSRQIDYGYTF
>TRBV4-1|TRBD1|-|TRBJ1-4
TGCGCCAGCAGCCAACCACCCTCCGGGACAGTGGATGAAAAACTGTTTTTT
CASSQPPSGTVDEKLFF
>TRBV14|-|-|TRBJ2-3
TGTGCCAGCAGCCAAGATCTAGCGTACGGTACGCAGTATTTT
CASSQDLAYGTQYF
>TRBV18|-|-|TRBJ1-2
TGTGCCAGCTCACCGTCAATTGGCTACACCTTC
CASSPSIGYTF
>TRBV5-1|-|-|TRBJ2-3
TGCGCCAGCAGTCGTAGGGTCGGCGGCACAGATACGCAGTATTTT
CASSRRVGGTDTQYF